This T cell receptor beta chain was documented in a study of blood T cell repertoires in COVID-19. Participants, roughly 18 to 89 years old, spanned 24 US areas. Under the authors' procedure: Estimation of nucleated cell counts was performed using reference gene primer amplification. Sequencing used immunoSEQ multiplex PCR; TCRdb keeps in-frame clones, though not all of them. V and J calls and clone size are as listed in that table; D and trimming were resolved from the DNA. The sample lists roughly 260,000 clones; around 93% were seen once. Germline CDR1 is SNHLY and CDR2 is FYNNEI. The V segment lost 8 bases and the J segment 3 bases; nucleotides outside the gene matches: 10. CDR3 length: 15 amino acids.

Sequenced: PBMCs or T cells enriched from blood (not recorded which). The receptor was isolated from a human donor in a cohort exposed to, infected with or recovered from COVID-19 (not recorded which). The donor label of this sample is uncertain. The rearrangement joins TRBV2 to TRBJ1-5; 7 bases are shared with TRBD1. The CDR3 sequence: CASRYDREVNQPQHF. The DNA for the CDR3 is TGTGCCAGCCGATACGACAGGGAGGTCAATCAGCCCCAGCATTTT.